These 12 T cell receptor beta chains originate from one sample sequenced in a study of T cell responses to AZD1222 COVID-19 vaccine. Sequencing was performed with immunoSEQ multiplex PCR; in TCRdb, only in-frame clones are kept and a portion is missing. The sample contains more than 150,000 clones, 85% to 90% of which appear only once. The sample consisted of peripheral blood, taken on day 0 of MenACWY control vaccination. These receptors came from an adult in good health.

V is TRBV28 and J is TRBJ2-7, with 10 bases lining up with TRBD2. Germline-derived CDR1 and CDR2 are MDHEN and SYDVKM. Trimming at V came to 5 bases and at J to 2 bases, leaving 6 bases not matched to a gene. The CDR3 totals 15 residues. The CDR3 sequence is CASSATSGVPYEQYF. Here the CDR3 DNA reads TGTGCCAGCAGTGCTACTAGCGGGGTTCCCTACGAGCAGTACTTC.

The J gene is TRBJ2-5, the V gene TRBV2; TRBD1 is a possible D gene (5 bases). The CDR3 totals 15 residues. Trimming removed 1 base at V and 4 bases at J, with 13 bases between. The germline V gene encodes CDR1 SNHLY and CDR2 FYNNEI. The CDR3 loop reads CASSEGGSSGETQYF. CDR3 sequence (DNA): TGTGCCAGCAGTGAAGGGGGCAGCTCAGGAGAGACCCAGTACTTC. Full variable domain (remainder filled in from reference TRBV2 and TRBJ2-5): EPEVTQTPSHQVTQMGQEVILRCVPISNHLYFYWYRQILGQKVEFLVSFYNNEISEKSEIFDDQFSVERPDGSNFTLKIRSTKLEDSAMYFCASSEGGSSGETQYFGPGTRLLVL.

The V call is TRBV3-1 (or the pseudogene TRBV3-2), the J call TRBJ2-2; TRBD1 matches 11 bases. CDR1 is LGHDT and CDR2 is YNNKEL in the germline V gene (reference sequence). The V and J ends lost 3 bases and 4 bases, in that order; junction bases with no gene match: 4. The CDR3 has 16 residues. CDR3 sequence: CASSQRGQGVTGELFF. In DNA, the CDR3 is TGTGCCAGCAGCCAGAGGGGACAGGGGGTCACCGGGGAGCTGTTTTTT.

This clone showed up just once. The CDR3: CASRNPGQESTEAFF. In DNA form, the CDR3 reads TGTGCCAGTAGGAACCCGGGACAGGAAAGTACTGAAGCTTTCTTT. The J gene is TRBJ1-1, the V gene TRBV19, with 8 nucleotides matching TRBD1. Germline assignment: CDR1 LNHDA and CDR2 SQIVND (reference sequence). This CDR3 is built from 15 residues. V gave up 6 bases and J gave up 5 bases; unmatched junction bases: 11.

The table lists this clone with a few counts. The chain combines TRBV2 with TRBJ2-3; 10 bases align to TRBD2. The J segment lost 2 bases and the V segment lost 2 bases, leaving 22 bases of the junction unmatched. CDR3 length equals 22 residues. The germline gives CDR1 SNHLY, CDR2 FYNNEI. The CDR3 loop reads CASSERRAPGLAGAWNTDTQYF. The DNA for the CDR3 is TGTGCCAGCAGTGAACGTAGGGCCCCTGGGCTAGCGGGAGCGTGGAACACAGATACGCAGTATTTT.

The rearrangement uses TRBV9 and TRBJ2-5; 8 bases match TRBD2. Germline-derived CDR1 and CDR2 are SGDLS and YYNGEE. The V segment lost 7 bases and the J segment 2 bases; nucleotides outside the gene matches: 10. This CDR3 region has 15 residues. The CDR3 sequence: CASSGSSGGQETQYF. CDR3 in DNA: TGTGCCAGCTCAGGATCAAGCGGGGGACAAGAGACCCAGTACTTC. The entire variable domain, with the rest obtained from reference TRBV9 and TRBJ2-5, is as follows: DSGVTQTPKHLITATGQRVTLRCSPRSGDLSVYWYQQSLDQGLQFLIQYYNGEERAKGNILERFSAQQFPDLHSELNLSSLELGDSALYFCASSGSSGGQETQYFGPGTRLLVL.

This clone has only one observation. This sequence joins TRBV5-6 and TRBJ1-1; 7 bases line up with TRBD1. Germline V CDR1 and CDR2: SGHDT, YYEEEE. There are 15 residues in the CDR3. The trim removed 3 bases at V and 10 bases at J, leaving 15 bases unmatched. CDR3 protein: CASSWGQLKKGTAFF. CDR3 nucleotides: TGTGCCAGCAGCTGGGGACAGTTAAAAAAGGGGACAGCTTTCTTT.

V gene TRBV5-1 combines with J gene TRBJ1-2, with 7 positions matching TRBD1. V lost 4 bases, J lost 3 bases, and 3 bases stayed unmatched. CDR3 length: 13 amino acids. Germline assignment: CDR1 SGHRS and CDR2 YFSETQ. The CDR3 loop is CASSLDRDYGYTF. CDR3 DNA: TGCGCCAGCAGCCTAGACAGGGACTATGGCTACACCTTC.

The chain couples TRBV24-1 to TRBJ2-1, with D possibly being TRBD2 (5 bases). CDR1 is KGHDR, CDR2 SFDVKD, per germline. This CDR3 has 16 residues. Trimming shortened V by 4 bases and J by 0 bases, and 12 bases separated the two germline ends. In DNA form, the CDR3 reads TGTGCCACCAGTGACCCCGAGGGAAGCTCCTACAATGAGCAGTTCTTC. Encoded protein: CATSDPEGSSYNEQFF.

As to this clone: The sample has other DNA sequences that encode this CDR3 too. The chain links TRBV27 to TRBJ1-5; no clear D gene. Per germline, CDR1 MNHEY and CDR2 SMNVEV (reference sequence). The CDR3 contains 14 residues. The germline V and J ends were trimmed by 2 bases and 0 bases, with 5 bases remaining between them. The CDR3 is CASSLGGSNQPQHF. CDR3 sequence (DNA): TGTGCCAGCAGTTTAGGCGGTAGCAATCAGCCCCAGCATTTT.

The chain is built from TRBV28 and TRBJ1-2, with 12 positions matching TRBD1. This CDR3 region has 16 residues. The J segment lost 5 bases and the V segment lost 7 bases, leaving 11 bases of the junction unmatched. Germline V gene data show CDR1 as MDHEN and CDR2 as SYDVKM. The chain's CDR3 is CASKTGTGGGVYGYTF. The CDR3 DNA reads TGTGCCAGCAAAACCGGGACAGGGGGCGGTGTTTATGGCTACACCTTC.

The V call is TRBV6-5, the J call TRBJ2-3; 7 bases align to TRBD2. Germline V gene data show CDR1 as MNHEY and CDR2 as SVGAGI. V was pared by 8 bases and J by 3 bases, with 8 bases of the junction left unmatched. The CDR3 contains 14 residues. CDR3 sequence reads: CASGSGVGTDTQYF. The CDR3 bases are TGTGCCAGCGGGAGCGGGGTAGGGACAGATACGCAGTATTTT.